Below are 27 T cell receptor beta chains sequenced from a single sample in a study of T-cell memory formation after mild COVID-19. TCRdb used MiXCR to reprocess the 5' RACE reads, holding one entry per CDR3 protein. This table holds hundreds of thousands of distinct CDR3 sequences, approximately 15% found once. Specimen: PBMCs or a T cell subset sorted from them (not recorded which). These receptors were obtained from a man between 18 and 29 years old who had mild COVID-19 (a few samples of this study predate the infection). Cell type and time point are not known.

This clonotype was detected a few times. The chain links TRBV7-9 to TRBJ1-2; D possibly corresponds to TRBD1 (5 bases). The germline gives CDR1 SEHNR, CDR2 FQNEAQ (reference sequence). With 5 bases removed from V and 8 bases from J, the gap between germline ends came to 18 bases. This CDR3 has 14 residues. The CDR3: CASSPQARGWGYTF. As DNA, the CDR3 is TGTGCCAGCAGCCCACAGGCTAGGGGTTGGGGCTACACCTTC.

This clonotype was recorded a few times. The chain recombines TRBV7-2 with TRBJ2-7, with D perhaps TRBD2 (6 bases). With 9 bases removed from V and 6 bases from J, the gap between germline ends came to 18 bases. Germline V gene sequence: CDR1 SGHTA, CDR2 FQGNSA. The CDR3 totals 13 residues. The CDR3 is CASQIPQGGEQYF. The CDR3 DNA is TGTGCCAGTCAGATTCCCCAGGGAGGCGAGCAGTACTTC.

This chain uses TRBV18 with TRBJ2-1; 7 positions match TRBD2. The CDR3 runs to 13 residues. Germline V gene sequence: CDR1 KGHSH, CDR2 LQKENI. V lost 3 bases, J lost 9 bases, and 5 bases stayed unmatched. CDR3 in DNA: TGTGCCAGCTCACCGGGTGGCGGGGGTGAGCAGTTCTTC. Amino acids: CASSPGGGGEQFF.

The chain joins TRBV23-1 to TRBJ1-3; D remains unclear. TRBV23-1 is given ORF status, its function remaining uncertain. This CDR3 has 12 residues. Deletions cut 6 bases from V and 8 bases from J, with 11 bases between. CDR3 nucleotide sequence: TGCGCCAGCAGCCGAAGCTTGGACACCATATATTTT. Translating it yields CASSRSLDTIYF.

This clonotype was counted only a few times. The gene calls are TRBV6-2 or TRBV6-3 and TRBJ2-5, with 8 bases fitting TRBD1. V lost 7 bases to trimming and J lost 3 bases; unmatched junction nucleotides: 7. Germline CDR1 reads MNHEY; CDR2 reads SVGEGT. The CDR3 is 14 amino acids. CDR3 nucleotide sequence: TGTGCCAGCAATCCCTTGGGACAGGAAGAGACCCAGTACTTC. This codes for CASNPLGQEETQYF.

The chain carries TRBV5-1 and TRBJ1-2; D gene ambiguous. V lost 5 bases to trimming and J lost 4 bases, with 18 bases between them. The CDR3 has 15 residues. Germline V gives CDR1 SGHRS, CDR2 YFSETQ. In DNA, the CDR3 is TGCGCCAGCAGTTTGAACCGGGCCGGCCTCTATGGCTACACCTTC. Translated, it gives CASSLNRAGLYGYTF.

This clonotype occurred many times. The rearrangement joins TRBV29-1 to TRBJ2-3, with D possibly TRBD2 on 6 matching bases. This CDR3 has 12 residues. Trimming removed 4 bases at V and 1 base at J, with 6 bases between. CDR1 and CDR2 (germline): SQVTM, ANQGSEA. Here the CDR3 DNA reads TGCAGCGTTGGGGGGGGCACAGATACGCAGTATTTT. The encoded protein is CSVGGGTDTQYF.

This clonotype was observed a few times. The chain combines TRBV7-2 with TRBJ2-7, with TRBD1 matching 9 bases. In germline, CDR1 is SGHTA, CDR2 FQGNSA. The CDR3 consists of 14 residues. V dropped 7 bases and J dropped 6; count of bases not matched to a gene: 10. The CDR3 region is CASTHLTGGAEQYF. The CDR3 region has the DNA TGTGCCAGCACACACCTGACAGGGGGAGCCGAGCAGTACTTC.

In the case of this clonotype: At one end the junction does not follow the germline gene, possibly because of a read error. The CDR3 loop reads CASRDGGELFF. The CDR3 region has the DNA TGTGCGAGCAGGGACGGCGGGGAGCTGTTTTTT. The rearrangement links TRBV6-5 to TRBJ2-2; D may be TRBD1 or TRBD2 (5 bases each). Germline assignment: CDR1 MNHEY and CDR2 SVGAGI. There are 11 residues in the CDR3.

This sequence joins TRBV6-2 or TRBV6-3 and TRBJ2-2; tentative D call: TRBD1 (5 bases). The germline V and J ends were trimmed by 8 bases and 4 bases, with 5 bases remaining between them. Germline V lookup: CDR1 MNHEY, CDR2 SVGEGT. This CDR3 is built from 11 residues. CDR3 in amino acids: CASGATGELFF. The CDR3 DNA reads TGTGCCAGCGGGGCCACCGGGGAGCTGTTTTTT.

This clonotype has a handful of counts. The J gene is TRBJ1-6, the V gene TRBV5-5; no definite D call. Germline-derived CDR1 and CDR2 are SGHKS and YYEKEE (reference sequence). With 1 base removed from V and 7 bases from J, the gap between germline ends came to 6 bases. The CDR3 runs to 13 residues. This chain's CDR3 is CASSLSLNSPLHF. The CDR3 DNA reads as TGTGCCAGCAGCTTGTCGCTGAATTCACCCCTCCACTTT.

This clonotype was seen many times. The rearrangement uses TRBV5-1 and TRBJ1-5, with D possibly matching TRBD1 (6 bases). The CDR3 is made up of 15 amino acids. Germline V gene lookup returns CDR1 SGHRS and CDR2 YFSETQ. V lost 4 bases, J lost 7 bases, and 18 bases lay in between. CDR3 DNA sequence: TGCGCCAGCAGCGTCGGAACAGGGTATGGACAGCCCCAGCATTTT. It translates to CASSVGTGYGQPQHF.

This clonotype turned up a few times. The chain employs TRBV20-1 and TRBJ2-4; the D call may be TRBD1 or TRBD2 (6 bases each). V lost 6 bases, J lost 6 bases, and 18 bases lay in between. This CDR3 comprises 14 residues. In germline, CDR1 is DFQATT, CDR2 SNEGSKA (reference sequence). CDR3: CSAGGGRPSNIQYF. The CDR3 region has the DNA TGCAGTGCCGGAGGGGGAAGGCCTTCAAACATTCAGTACTTC.

The chain is built from TRBV6-5 and TRBJ2-1; TRBD2 agrees at 11 bases. The V gene end was trimmed by 8 bases and the J gene end by 9 bases; junction bases not matched to a gene: 6. This CDR3 is 13 amino acids long. Per germline, CDR1 MNHEY and CDR2 SVGAGI. The DNA for the CDR3 is TGTGCCAGCTGGCCTAGCGGGGGGTCTGAGCAGTTCTTC. It translates to CASWPSGGSEQFF.

The chain couples TRBV13 to TRBJ1-2; 8 bases match TRBD1. Germline V gene data show CDR1 as PRHDT and CDR2 as FYEKMQ (reference sequence). After removal of 4 bases from V and 5 bases from J, the junction contained 9 bases not matched to a gene. This CDR3 has 15 amino acids. The CDR3 sequence is CASSSDTDRDYGYTF. The CDR3 coding sequence is TGTGCCAGCAGCTCTGATACGGACAGGGATTATGGCTACACCTTC.

This sequence joins TRBV7-8 and TRBJ2-7, with TRBD2 as a possible D gene (5 bases). The V gene's germline CDR1 is SGHVS and CDR2 FQNEAQ. This CDR3 is 15 amino acids long. The V end lost 0 bases, the J end lost 2 bases, and 11 bases lay between the germline ends. In DNA, the CDR3 is TGTGCCAGCAGCTTAGCCCATCGGGGTACCTACGAGCAGTACTTC. Protein sequence: CASSLAHRGTYEQYF.

This clonotype was found many times. V is TRBV12-3 or TRBV12-4 and J is TRBJ2-7, with a tentative D call TRBD2 (5 bases). This CDR3 region has 14 residues. V was clipped by 0 bases and J by 6 bases, with 12 bases between them. The CDR3 loop reads CASSLAGAAGEQYF. DNA of the CDR3: TGTGCCAGCAGTTTAGCGGGAGCGGCGGGCGAGCAGTACTTC.

This clonotype was recorded at least ten times. V is TRBV4-3 and J is TRBJ2-2; 13 nucleotides match TRBD2. Trimming cost V 3 bases and J 7 bases; bases outside gene matches: 11. Germline CDR1 and CDR2: LGHNA and YSLEER. The CDR3 length is 18 residues. The CDR3 loop reads CASSQETGTSGEDGELFF. The CDR3 DNA reads as TGCGCCAGCAGCCAGGAAACCGGGACTAGCGGGGAGGACGGGGAGCTGTTTTTT.

J is TRBJ2-5 and V is TRBV11-3; possibly TRBD2 for D (6 bases). This CDR3 is built from 13 residues. Per the germline V gene, CDR1 is SGHNT and CDR2 is YENEEA. The germline V and J ends were trimmed by 5 bases and 5 bases, with 12 bases remaining between them. The CDR3, as DNA: TGTGCCAGCAGCATCGGGGGACGGGAGACCCAGTACTTC. It is translated as CASSIGGRETQYF.

The chain links TRBV20-1 to TRBJ1-1; D may be TRBD1 (5 bases). Germline V gives CDR1 DFQATT, CDR2 SNEGSKA (reference sequence). V was cut by 4 bases and J by 5 bases, with 14 bases left in between. The CDR3 covers 13 residues. CDR3 loop: CSATPGGGTEAFF. The CDR3 region has the DNA TGCAGTGCTACACCTGGCGGGGGGACTGAAGCTTTCTTT.

The chain is built from TRBV7-8 and TRBJ2-2, with 8 bases identical to TRBD2. This CDR3 has 18 residues. The J segment lost 1 base and the V segment lost 1 base, leaving 8 bases of the junction unmatched. CDR1 and CDR2 (germline): SGHVS, FQNEAQ. The CDR3: CASSLEGLAGWNTGELFF. The CDR3 region has the DNA TGTGCCAGCAGCTTAGAGGGGCTAGCGGGCTGGAACACCGGGGAGCTGTTTTTT.

This clonotype has more than one count but fewer than ten. This chain connects TRBV4-3 to TRBJ2-3, with TRBD2 matching over 11 bases. The ends lost 3 bases at V and 2 bases at J; junction bases unmatched: 7. In germline, CDR1 is LGHNA, CDR2 YSLEER. The CDR3 loop spans 17 amino acids. The CDR3, as DNA: TGCGCCAGCAGCCAGGACTCACTAGCGGGGGTCACAGATACGCAGTATTTT. This codes for CASSQDSLAGVTDTQYF.

The chain links TRBV4-3 to TRBJ2-5; D gene unclear. Per germline, CDR1 LGHNA and CDR2 YSLEER. Trimming left V 2 bases short and J 4 bases short, with 8 bases between. This CDR3 comprises 13 residues. In DNA, the CDR3 is TGCGCCAGCAGCCAACACACTGGAGAGACCCAGTACTTC. It codes for CASSQHTGETQYF.

This chain links TRBV3-1 with TRBJ2-5; perhaps D is TRBD1 or TRBD2 (5 bases each). V was cut by 7 bases and J by 0 bases, with 18 bases left in between. The CDR3 has 16 amino acids. Looked up from germline, CDR1 is LGHDT and CDR2 is YNNKEL (reference sequence). The DNA for the CDR3 is TGTGCCAGCAACCGGGGTCGACAGACGTACCAAGAGACCCAGTACTTC. Protein product: CASNRGRQTYQETQYF.

This rearrangement joins TRBV7-2 to TRBJ2-6; D remains ambiguous. V was trimmed by 2 bases and J by 4 bases, leaving 9 bases between them. The germline V gene encodes CDR1 SGHTA and CDR2 FQGNSA. There are 15 residues in the CDR3. The CDR3 region is CASSLRREGANVLTF. CDR3 in DNA: TGTGCCAGCAGCTTAAGGCGCGAAGGGGCCAACGTCCTGACTTTC.

The chain combines TRBV7-2 with TRBJ1-1; no reliable D call. The germline gives CDR1 SGHTA, CDR2 FQGNSA. V was pared by 5 bases and J by 8 bases, with 15 bases between. This CDR3 contains 13 residues. The CDR3 loop is CASSRGPTREAFF. For the CDR3, the DNA is TGTGCCAGCAGCCGAGGCCCTACAAGAGAAGCTTTCTTT.

This clonotype has more than one count but fewer than ten. CDR3 in amino acids: CASSSSSGARQPQHF. The CDR3 region has the DNA TGTGCCAGCAGCTCCTCATCGGGGGCACGTCAGCCCCAGCATTTT. This chain links TRBV7-2 with TRBJ1-5; the D gene is possibly TRBD1 (6 bases). V shed 4 bases and J shed 6 bases, with 16 bases lying between them. CDR3 length: 15 residues. Germline V CDR1 and CDR2: SGHTA, FQGNSA.